One and the same sample provided the 3 T cell receptor beta chains below, sequenced in a study of post-analysis software for immune sequencing data. Points from the study as a whole: With TRBV5-6, TRBV5-1 and TRBV20-1 included, about five TRBV segments were more frequent in patients than in controls.

No antigen is known for these receptors. Unique molecular identifiers featured in each of the TCR beta cDNA libraries. TCRdb re-derived calls from the PCR reads in MiXCR, one entry per CDR3 protein. The table has under 650,000 distinct CDR3 sequences, around 47% seen once. The source material was blood. The receptors were gathered from a girl aged 5 to 17 with multiple sclerosis.

The genes are TRBV5-1 and TRBJ2-2; D is uncertain. This CDR3 contains 13 residues. Germline values: CDR1 SGHRS, CDR2 YFSETQ. Trimming took 1 base from V and 5 from J, leaving 6 bases between them. CDR3 in amino acids: CASSLSLTGELFF. CDR3 bases: TGCGCCAGCAGCTTGTCGCTTACCGGGGAGCTGTTTTTT.

This chain uses TRBV5-1 with TRBJ2-2, with D uncertain. Germline loops: CDR1 SGHRS, CDR2 YFSETQ. This CDR3 comprises 15 residues. V lost 1 base and J lost 3, with 10 bases in between. The CDR3 DNA sequence: TGCGCCAGCAGCTTGACGGCAGGTTACACCGGGGAGCTGTTTTTT. It yields the protein CASSLTAGYTGELFF.

The chain employs TRBV20-1 and TRBJ2-7; 12 nucleotides match TRBD2. The length of the CDR3 is 16 residues. Looked up from germline, CDR1 is DFQATT and CDR2 is SNEGSKA (reference sequence). After removal of 6 bases from V and 7 bases from J, the junction contained 16 bases not matched to a gene. The CDR3 region has the DNA TGCAGTGCCCACTCCCATCTAGCGGGAGGGCCTCGGGAGCAGTACTTC. Amino acid sequence: CSAHSHLAGGPREQYF.